A selection of T cell receptor beta chains follows, all from one sample in a study of OX40 agonist ivuxolimab in advanced cancers. Libraries were prepared by immunoSEQ multiplex PCR; TCRdb keeps only in-frame clonotypes and omits some of them. The top ten hold 5% of the sample, which has approximately 60,000 clones, about four fifths seen once. This specimen consisted of CD4+ or CD8+ T cells sorted from blood, obtained in a trial of the OX40 agonist ivuxolimab. The receptors were gathered from an adult with an advanced solid tumor such as melanoma, head and neck, liver or kidney cancer. Each CDR3 is given with its conserved first and last residue. A D gene is named only where the DNA matches it firmly.

V gene	J gene	D gene	CDR3 protein	CDR3 DNA
TRBV19	TRBJ1-4	-	CASSPGQNNEKLFF	TGTGCCAGTAGCCCTGGACAGAATAATGAAAAACTGTTTTTT
TRBV7-4	TRBJ1-2	-	CASSRGTVHYGYTF	TGTGCCAGCAGTCGGGGGACGGTACACTATGGCTACACCTTC
TRBV18	TRBJ2-1	-	CASSPPVGTSSYNEQFF	TGTGCCAGCTCACCACCGGTGGGTACGAGCTCCTACAATGAGCAGTTCTTC
TRBV19	TRBJ2-5	-	CASSMVSGRETQYF	TGTGCCAGTAGTATGGTTTCAGGCCGGGAGACCCAGTACTTC
TRBV11-2	TRBJ1-4	TRBD1	CATNPGTGSEKLFF	TGTGCCACCAACCCCGGGACAGGGAGTGAAAAACTGTTTTTT
TRBV7-7	TRBJ2-5	-	CASSPAGGQPQETQYF	TGTGCTAGCAGCCCTGCCGGTGGACAGCCACAAGAGACCCAGTACTTC
TRBV4-3	TRBJ2-6	-	CASSPVGESGANVLTF	TGCGCCAGCAGCCCGGTTGGGGAGTCTGGGGCCAACGTCCTGACTTTC
TRBV6-6	TRBJ1-1	TRBD1	CANSRDSGTEAFF	TGTGCCAACTCTCGGGACAGCGGCACTGAAGCTTTCTTT
TRBV15	TRBJ2-7	TRBD1	CATSRAPQGVSFSYEQYF	TGTGCCACCAGCAGAGCTCCCCAGGGGGTCTCCTTCTCCTACGAGCAGTACTTC
TRBV6-1	TRBJ2-7	TRBD1	CASSQQGTGGEQYF	TGTGCCAGCAGCCAACAGGGGACAGGGGGCGAGCAGTACTTC
TRBV5-1	TRBJ2-1	TRBD1	CASSSQQGNEQFF	TGCGCCAGCAGCTCCCAACAGGGGAATGAGCAGTTCTTC
TRBV21-1	TRBJ2-4	-	CASSNYRQGDYIQYF	TGTGCCAGCAGCAATTACCGACAGGGCGATTACATTCAGTACTTC
TRBV19	TRBJ2-7	-	CASSMGIAYEQYF	TGTGCCAGTAGTATGGGCATCGCCTACGAGCAGTACTTC